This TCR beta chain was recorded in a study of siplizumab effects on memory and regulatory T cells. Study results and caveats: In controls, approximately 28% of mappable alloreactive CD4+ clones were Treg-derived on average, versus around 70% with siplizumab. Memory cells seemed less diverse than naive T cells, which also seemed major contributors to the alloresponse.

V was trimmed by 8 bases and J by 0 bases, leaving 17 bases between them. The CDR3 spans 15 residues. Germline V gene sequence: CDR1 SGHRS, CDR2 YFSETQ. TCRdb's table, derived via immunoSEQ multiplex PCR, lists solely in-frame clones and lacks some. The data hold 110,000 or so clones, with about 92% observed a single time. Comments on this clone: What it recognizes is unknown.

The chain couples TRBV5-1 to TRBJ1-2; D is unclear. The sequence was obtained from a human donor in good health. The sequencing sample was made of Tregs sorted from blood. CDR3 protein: CASRGPDSSNYGYTF. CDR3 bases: TGCGCCAGTAGAGGACCCGACTCCTCTAACTATGGCTACACCTTC.